This T cell receptor (beta chain) emerged from a study of early T cells in non-severe SARS-CoV-2 infection. TCRdb reprocessed the 5' RACE reads with MiXCR, giving one entry per CDR3 protein. Among roughly 99,000 distinct CDR3 sequences listed, 11% were seen once. This clonotype was recorded many times. Trimming left V 3 bases short and J 7 bases short, with 12 bases between. Germline V gene lookup returns CDR1 WNHNN and CDR2 SYGVQD (reference sequence). CDR3 length: 13 residues. The gene calls are TRBV10-1 and TRBJ1-2, with D maybe TRBD1 (5 bases). The source material was whole blood. This TCR was recovered from an adult who was a healthcare worker with PCR-confirmed SARS-CoV-2 infection or an uninfected control (not recorded which). For the CDR3, the DNA is TGCGCCAGCAGTGACGGGACTAGGTCTGGCTACACCTTC. Its translation: CASSDGTRSGYTF.